This T cell receptor beta chain comes out of a study of blood T cell repertoires in COVID-19. Study-level information: T cells, B-cell-depleted T cells, or PBMCs supplied cDNA or gDNA.

In the study's own analysis: Nucleated cell counts were estimated from reference gene primer amplification. Sequencing was performed with immunoSEQ multiplex PCR; in TCRdb, only in-frame clones are kept and a portion is missing. The DNA was the basis for D and trimming; V, J and clone size are from that table. The sample consists of 150,000 to 200,000 clones, about 80% of them appearing once. The CDR3 contains 16 residues. The germline CDR1 and CDR2 sequences are LNHDA and SQIVND (reference sequence). Trimming took 6 bases from V and 2 from J, leaving 17 bases between them. This clone was counted only a few times.

The sequenced sample was peripheral blood. The receptor was derived from a woman of 80 years or more with acute or convalescent COVID-19. The chain employs TRBV19 and TRBJ1-5; weak D call: TRBD1 (5 bases). The CDR3 here is CASRTSRVIGNQPQHF. CDR3 bases: TGTGCCAGTAGGACCTCCAGGGTTATTGGCAATCAGCCCCAGCATTTT.